This TCR beta chain was identified in a study of blood T cell repertoires in COVID-19. Study background: Donors in the United States, Italy and Spain gave samples during acute or convalescent COVID-19.

Generated by immunoSEQ multiplex PCR, the TCRdb table keeps only in-frame clones and is missing some. This sample has some 300,000 clones; 86% occur once, and the top ten carry about 4%. Residents of about two dozen US areas, aged roughly 18 to 89 years, made up the participants. Donors in Cohort 3 who had recovered were those with two negative PCRs, healthcare professional clearance, or resolution of their symptoms. The germline CDR1 and CDR2 sequences are LNHDA and SQIVND (reference sequence). V was shortened by 5 bases and J by 4 bases, with 14 bases between the two germline ends. This CDR3 contains 14 residues.

The chain carries TRBV19 and TRBJ1-1; D possibly corresponds to TRBD1 (6 bases). The sequenced sample was PBMCs or T cells enriched from blood (not recorded which). This clonotype was sampled from a young man who had recovered from COVID-19. The CDR3 loop is CASSFQGLSTEAFF. Written as DNA, the CDR3 is TGTGCCAGTAGTTTTCAGGGGTTAAGCACTGAAGCTTTCTTT.